This TCR beta chain appears in the sequencing data of a study of response to subunit inactivated influenza vaccine. TCRdb itself ran the RT-PCR reads through MiXCR, one entry per CDR3 protein. Of approximately 480,000 distinct CDR3 sequences in the sample, roughly 11% are singletons; the top ten hold roughly 12%. Concerning this clonotype: A read error is possible here, since a much larger clone lies one base away.

The germline V gene encodes CDR1 SQVTM and CDR2 ANQGSEA. Trimming took 6 bases from V and 6 from J; bases not matched to a gene: 7. The CDR3 loop spans 13 amino acids. This clonotype was obtained from a man aged 45-65 years who received an inactivated influenza vaccine. The material sequenced was PBMCs from blood, taken about 40 days after vaccination. The chain uses TRBV29-1 and TRBJ2-1; TRBD1 matches at 8 bases. Here the CDR3 DNA reads TGCAGCGTCCGACAGGGGCGAATCAATGAGCAGTTCTTC. Amino acids: CSVRQGRINEQFF.